Listed below are T cell receptor beta chains from one sample, sequenced in a study of PD-1 blockade in mismatch repair-deficient tumors. Libraries were prepared by immunoSEQ multiplex PCR; TCRdb keeps only in-frame clonotypes and omits some of them. The sample shows tens of thousands of clones, 79% of them seen only once. The sequences come from peripheral blood, collected 4 weeks after starting pembrolizumab. Receptors originate from an adult with mismatch repair-deficient cancer. The CDR3 runs from the conserved cysteine through the conserved F or W. A D gene is named only where the DNA matches it firmly. Size values are once, few and many counts, or a class for expanded clones, and some rows have none.

clone size: medium-sized
J gene: TRBJ2-5
V gene: TRBV10-2
D gene: .
CDR3 DNA: TGCGCCAGCAGTGACATGGGGCGCGGGGAGACCCAGTACTTC
CDR3 protein: CASSDMGRGETQYF

clone size: .
J gene: TRBJ2-6
V gene: TRBV19
D gene: .
CDR3 DNA: TGTGCCAGTAACCCATTAGGATTCTCTGGGGCCAACGTCCTGACTTTC
CDR3 protein: CASNPLGFSGANVLTF

clone size: once
J gene: TRBJ2-5
V gene: TRBV5-1
D gene: .
CDR3 DNA: TGCGCCAGCACCTACACGGCTGAGACCCAGTACTTC
CDR3 protein: CASTYTAETQYF

clone size: few
J gene: TRBJ2-7
V gene: TRBV28
D gene: .
CDR3 DNA: TGTGCCAGCAGTTCCTTGGAGACCCATACCAACGAGCAGTACTTC
CDR3 protein: CASSSLETHTNEQYF

clone size: .
J gene: TRBJ1-1
V gene: TRBV27
D gene: .
CDR3 DNA: TGTGCCAGCAGTTTAGGTCTGAACACTGAAGCTTTCTTT
CDR3 protein: CASSLGLNTEAFF

clone size: .
J gene: TRBJ1-4
V gene: TRBV4-2
D gene: .
CDR3 DNA: TGTGCCAGCAGCCAAGATAATGAAAAACTGTTTTTT
CDR3 protein: CASSQDNEKLFF

clone size: .
J gene: TRBJ2-2
V gene: TRBV2
D gene: TRBD2
CDR3 DNA: TGTGCCAGCAGTGAACTTACTAGCGGACTAACCGGGGAGCTGTTTTTT
CDR3 protein: CASSELTSGLTGELFF

clone size: .
J gene: TRBJ2-5
V gene: TRBV18
D gene: TRBD2
CDR3 DNA: TGTGCCAGCTCACCAAGACTAGCGGGAAGAGAGACCCAGTACTTC
CDR3 protein: CASSPRLAGRETQYF

clone size: once
J gene: TRBJ1-2
V gene: TRBV28
D gene: .
CDR3 DNA: TGTGCCAGCAGTTCCGACAGTTATGGCTACACCTTC
CDR3 protein: CASSSDSYGYTF

clone size: .
J gene: TRBJ2-7
V gene: TRBV14
D gene: .
CDR3 DNA: TGTGCCAGCAGCCAAGCCGGGGTCGACGAGCAGTACTTC
CDR3 protein: CASSQAGVDEQYF

clone size: many
J gene: TRBJ1-3
V gene: TRBV4-2
D gene: .
CDR3 DNA: TGTGCCAGCAGCCTCGCCCCGAAGGGGGAGGCAGGCTCTGGAAACACCATATATTTT
CDR3 protein: CASSLAPKGEAGSGNTIYF

clone size: .
J gene: TRBJ2-7
V gene: TRBV25-1
D gene: .
CDR3 DNA: TGTGCCAGCAGTGAATTAGAGTTAGGGGGCGAGCAGTACTTC
CDR3 protein: CASSELELGGEQYF

clone size: few
J gene: TRBJ2-7
V gene: TRBV11-2
D gene: .
CDR3 DNA: TGTGCCAGCAGCCGGGACCACTACGAGCAGTACTTC
CDR3 protein: CASSRDHYEQYF

clone size: .
J gene: TRBJ2-5
V gene: TRBV29-1
D gene: .
CDR3 DNA: TGCAGCGTTGTAGGGGTGACGACGGGCCAAGAGACCCAGTACTTC
CDR3 protein: CSVVGVTTGQETQYF

clone size: .
J gene: TRBJ2-3
V gene: TRBV5-1
D gene: TRBD1
CDR3 DNA: TGCGCCAGCAGCTTGCGTAAACAGGGGGTTCGGTCAGATACGCAGTATTTT
CDR3 protein: CASSLRKQGVRSDTQYF

clone size: .
J gene: TRBJ2-2
V gene: TRBV30
D gene: .
CDR3 DNA: TGTGCCTGGAGCTTCCCTTGGCGGGACACCGGGGAGCTGTTTTTT
CDR3 protein: CAWSFPWRDTGELFF

clone size: .
J gene: TRBJ2-7
V gene: TRBV19
D gene: TRBD2
CDR3 DNA: TGTGCCAGTAGTACGAAGAGGCTAGCGGGGCCCTATTACGAGCAGTACTTC
CDR3 protein: CASSTKRLAGPYYEQYF

clone size: .
J gene: TRBJ2-5
V gene: TRBV7-9
D gene: TRBD1
CDR3 DNA: TGTGCCAGCAGCCCAGAGCCGGGACAGGGAGCCCAGTACTTC
CDR3 protein: CASSPEPGQGAQYF

clone size: few
J gene: TRBJ1-4
V gene: TRBV6-1
D gene: .
CDR3 DNA: TGTGCCAGCACCGGGACGGAAAATGAAAAACTGTTTTTT
CDR3 protein: CASTGTENEKLFF

clone size: .
J gene: TRBJ2-7
V gene: TRBV6-1
D gene: TRBD2
CDR3 DNA: TGTGCCAGCGGTAGACTAGCGGGAAGGTCCTACGAGCAGTACTTC
CDR3 protein: CASGRLAGRSYEQYF

clone size: .
J gene: TRBJ2-7
V gene: TRBV4-1
D gene: .
CDR3 DNA: TGCGCCAGCAGCCAAGTCGTCGGGGGCTGGTACGAGCAGTACTTC
CDR3 protein: CASSQVVGGWYEQYF

clone size: .
J gene: TRBJ2-5
V gene: TRBV5-5
D gene: .
CDR3 DNA: TGTGCCAGCAGCTTGAATGGAGTCCTCCGGGAGACCCAGTACTTC
CDR3 protein: CASSLNGVLRETQYF

clone size: few
J gene: TRBJ2-1
V gene: TRBV7-3
D gene: TRBD2
CDR3 DNA: TGTGCCAGCAGCTTGGGACTAGCGGTTTACAATGAGCAGTTCTTC
CDR3 protein: CASSLGLAVYNEQFF

clone size: .
J gene: TRBJ2-2
V gene: TRBV2
D gene: .
CDR3 DNA: TGTGCCAGCAGTGACGAAGGGAACACCGGGGAGCTGTTTTTT
CDR3 protein: CASSDEGNTGELFF

clone size: once
J gene: TRBJ1-5
V gene: TRBV27
D gene: .
CDR3 DNA: TGTGCCAGCAGTGGGACCGTCAATCAGCCCCAGCATTTT
CDR3 protein: CASSGTVNQPQHF

clone size: once
J gene: TRBJ2-5
V gene: TRBV25-1
D gene: .
CDR3 DNA: TGTGCCAGCAGTGAATATACGGTGCAAGAGACCCAGTACTTC
CDR3 protein: CASSEYTVQETQYF

clone size: .
J gene: TRBJ2-6
V gene: TRBV4-3
D gene: .
CDR3 DNA: TGCGCCAGCAGCCAAGATCGAGGGACTGGGGCCAACGTCCTGACTTTC
CDR3 protein: CASSQDRGTGANVLTF

clone size: few
J gene: TRBJ2-7
V gene: TRBV19
D gene: .
CDR3 DNA: TGTGCCAGTAGTAGAACTAACTCCTACGAGCAGTACTTC
CDR3 protein: CASSRTNSYEQYF

clone size: .
J gene: TRBJ2-5
V gene: TRBV2
D gene: .
CDR3 DNA: TGTGCCAGCAGTCCCCGGAGGGTCCAAGAGACCCAGTACTTC
CDR3 protein: CASSPRRVQETQYF

clone size: .
J gene: TRBJ1-3
V gene: TRBV11-3
D gene: .
CDR3 DNA: TGTGCCAGCAGGATCGGACTGCACTCTGGAAACACCATATATTTT
CDR3 protein: CASRIGLHSGNTIYF

clone size: .
J gene: TRBJ2-2
V gene: TRBV6-4
D gene: .
CDR3 DNA: TGTGCCAGCAGTGATACACCGAACACCGGGGAGCTGTTTTTT
CDR3 protein: CASSDTPNTGELFF

clone size: few
J gene: TRBJ1-2
V gene: TRBV7-2
D gene: TRBD1
CDR3 DNA: TGTGCCAGCAGCTTAGCTAGCAACAGGGGGATCTATGGCTACACCTTC
CDR3 protein: CASSLASNRGIYGYTF

clone size: few
J gene: TRBJ2-3
V gene: TRBV5-1
D gene: .
CDR3 DNA: TGCGCCAGCAGCCTACGCACTAGGGCAGATACGCAGTATTTT
CDR3 protein: CASSLRTRADTQYF

clone size: .
J gene: TRBJ2-3
V gene: TRBV6-4
D gene: .
CDR3 DNA: TGTGCCAGCAGTGACAGGGGAGAGGCAGATACGCAGTATTTT
CDR3 protein: CASSDRGEADTQYF

clone size: once
J gene: TRBJ1-1
V gene: TRBV7-8
D gene: .
CDR3 DNA: TGTGCCAGCAGCTTAGGGTTAGGGGGCACTGAAGCTTTCTTT
CDR3 protein: CASSLGLGGTEAFF

clone size: .
J gene: TRBJ2-5
V gene: TRBV28
D gene: TRBD2
CDR3 DNA: TGTGCCAGCAGTGGGACCGGGACTAGGGAAGAGACCCAGTACTTC
CDR3 protein: CASSGTGTREETQYF

clone size: .
J gene: TRBJ2-6
V gene: TRBV18
D gene: TRBD1
CDR3 DNA: TGTGCCAGCTCACCAGGGACAGGGGGTTCTGGGGCCAACGTCCTGACTTTC
CDR3 protein: CASSPGTGGSGANVLTF

clone size: few
J gene: TRBJ2-7
V gene: TRBV15
D gene: .
CDR3 DNA: TGTGCCACCAGCAGAGATAGCTCCTACGAGCAGTACTTC
CDR3 protein: CATSRDSSYEQYF

clone size: .
J gene: TRBJ2-2
V gene: TRBV19
D gene: .
CDR3 DNA: TGTGCCAGTAGTATTGACCCGACTAGAACGAACACCGGGGAGCTGTTTTTT
CDR3 protein: CASSIDPTRTNTGELFF

clone size: .
J gene: TRBJ1-2
V gene: TRBV11-2
D gene: TRBD1
CDR3 DNA: TGTGCCAGCAGCCGACAGGGCCTCTATGGCTACACCTTC
CDR3 protein: CASSRQGLYGYTF

clone size: .
J gene: TRBJ2-2
V gene: TRBV15
D gene: .
CDR3 DNA: TGTGCCACCAGCGTACAGGGAACGGGGGGCACCGGGGAGCTGTTTTTT
CDR3 protein: CATSVQGTGGTGELFF

clone size: .
J gene: TRBJ1-2
V gene: TRBV5-4
D gene: TRBD1
CDR3 DNA: TGTGCCAGCAGCTTGGTAGGGACAGGGGATGGCTACACCTTC
CDR3 protein: CASSLVGTGDGYTF

clone size: .
J gene: TRBJ2-7
V gene: TRBV21-1
D gene: .
CDR3 DNA: TGTGCCAGCAGCAAAGACACCTACGAGCAGTACTTC
CDR3 protein: CASSKDTYEQYF

clone size: .
J gene: TRBJ2-1
V gene: TRBV11-3
D gene: TRBD2
CDR3 DNA: TGTGCCAGCAGCGCTAGCGGGAGTTGGGATGAGCAGTTCTTC
CDR3 protein: CASSASGSWDEQFF

clone size: .
J gene: TRBJ2-7
V gene: TRBV25-1
D gene: .
CDR3 DNA: TGTGCCAGCAGTGAGGACACCCCAGAGCAGTACTTC
CDR3 protein: CASSEDTPEQYF

clone size: .
J gene: TRBJ1-2
V gene: TRBV5-4
D gene: .
CDR3 DNA: TGTGCCAGCAGCTTGAGAGGGGCTGGCGGCTACACCTTC
CDR3 protein: CASSLRGAGGYTF

clone size: .
J gene: TRBJ2-3
V gene: TRBV28
D gene: .
CDR3 DNA: TGTGCCAGCAGATCCCAGGGAGATACGCAGTATTTT
CDR3 protein: CASRSQGDTQYF

clone size: .
J gene: TRBJ2-2
V gene: TRBV27
D gene: .
CDR3 DNA: TGTGCCAGCAGTTTTGGGCCACACAGGGGGGAGCTGTTTTTT
CDR3 protein: CASSFGPHRGELFF

clone size: few
J gene: TRBJ1-5
V gene: TRBV28
D gene: .
CDR3 DNA: TGTGCCAGCAACGGACAAGGGCCTAGTCAGCCCCAGCATTTT
CDR3 protein: CASNGQGPSQPQHF

clone size: .
J gene: TRBJ2-5
V gene: TRBV5-6
D gene: .
CDR3 DNA: TGTGCCAGCAGCTTGGTTAGGGGTCTGGAGACCCAGTACTTC
CDR3 protein: CASSLVRGLETQYF

clone size: .
J gene: TRBJ1-1
V gene: TRBV2
D gene: .
CDR3 DNA: TGTGCCAGCAGTCGCGACAAGCGGACTGAAGCTTTCTTT
CDR3 protein: CASSRDKRTEAFF